This entry lists 4 T cell receptor beta chains sequenced from one sample in a study of T cell changes during pregnancy in multiple sclerosis. TCRdb's table, derived via immunoSEQ multiplex PCR, lists solely in-frame clones and lacks some. The sample records about 79,000 clones, around nine tenths being singletons. Specimen: CD4+ T cells from peripheral blood mononuclear cells, collected in the second trimester of pregnancy. These receptors were taken from a female donor with multiple sclerosis, enrolled in a pregnancy study.

J is TRBJ2-6 and V is TRBV5-1; the match to TRBD2 covers 7 bases. The CDR3 extends over 17 amino acids. Germline loops: CDR1 SGHRS, CDR2 YFSETQ. After removal of 0 bases from V and 4 bases from J, the junction contained 7 bases not matched to a gene. The CDR3 is CASSLEAGATGANVLTF. CDR3 nucleotides: TGCGCCAGCAGCTTGGAGGCGGGAGCGACCGGGGCCAACGTCCTGACTTTC.

The chain carries TRBV10-3 and TRBJ2-2; 9 bases are a match to TRBD1. The CDR3 contains 17 residues. The ends lost 3 bases at V and 0 bases at J; junction bases unmatched: 5. Germline V gene lookup returns CDR1 ENHRY and CDR2 SYGVKD. The CDR3 DNA reads TGTGCCATCAGTGATCCGGGACAGGGCGCGAACACCGGGGAGCTGTTTTTT. Its protein is CAISDPGQGANTGELFF.

This chain uses TRBV5-1 with TRBJ2-1; no firm D call. Germline values: CDR1 SGHRS, CDR2 YFSETQ. V was clipped by 4 bases and J by 9 bases, with 17 bases between them. CDR3 size: 14 residues. The CDR3 DNA sequence: TGCGCCAGCAGCGCGCGAGGAGATCGACCTGAGCAGTTCTTC. This codes for CASSARGDRPEQFF. Full variable domain (remainder filled in from reference TRBV5-1 and TRBJ2-1): KAGVTQTPRYLIKTRGQQVTLSCSPISGHRSVSWYQQTPGQGLQFLFEYFSETQRNKGNFPGRFSGRQFSNSRSEMNVSTLELGDSALYLCASSARGDRPEQFFGPGTRLTVL.

The chain has TRBV5-1 and TRBJ1-5; D call uncertain. The germline V and J ends were trimmed by 4 bases and 1 base, with 12 bases remaining between them. The V gene's germline CDR1 is SGHRS and CDR2 YFSETQ. This CDR3 comprises 15 residues. The CDR3 sequence: CASSPDSGSNQPQHF. As DNA, the CDR3 is TGCGCCAGCAGCCCAGACTCGGGGAGCAATCAGCCCCAGCATTTT.